The 30 T cell receptor beta chains below were found in one sample sequenced in a study of OX40 agonist ivuxolimab in advanced cancers. Libraries were made using the immunoSEQ multiplex PCR assay. The source is immuneACCESS, and TCRdb retained only in-frame sequences with V and J called. Part of the clones is not carried over; for the studies checked, unresolved V genes explain less than half of this, and the remainder is unexplained. The sample includes around 95,000 clones, with less than 95% observed a single time. The ten largest clones capture approximately 0.58% of the sample. The starting material was CD4+ or CD8+ T cells sorted from blood, obtained in a trial of the OX40 agonist ivuxolimab. The receptors shown here come from an adult with an advanced solid tumor such as melanoma, head and neck, liver or kidney cancer.

The chain is built from TRBV27 and TRBJ2-7, with 11 bases aligning to TRBD2. CDR3 length: 16 amino acids. V was pared by 2 bases and J by 5 bases, with 8 bases of the junction left unmatched. Germline CDR1 MNHEY, CDR2 SMNVEV (reference sequence). CDR3 nucleotides: TGTGCCAGCAGTTTACGCTTAGCGGGAGGGTTTAACGAGCAGTACTTC. Translated: CASSLRLAGGFNEQYF.

This clone was recorded once. The chain links TRBV7-9 to TRBJ1-5, with 7 bases identical to TRBD1. This CDR3 comprises 15 residues. Germline V CDR1 and CDR2: SEHNR, FQNEAQ (reference sequence). Trimming cost V 4 bases and J 2 bases; bases outside gene matches: 5. CDR3 loop: CASSSGGQGNQPQHF. The CDR3, as DNA: TGTGCCAGCAGCTCCGGCGGACAGGGCAATCAGCCCCAGCATTTT.

CDR3 sequence reads: CASSSPGLQMGTQYF. The CDR3 DNA sequence: TGTGCCAGCAGCTCACCGGGACTACAGATGGGGACGCAGTATTTT. The chain is built from TRBV11-2 and TRBJ2-3; 7 positions agree with TRBD2. CDR3 length equals 15 residues. Trimming at V came to 4 bases and at J to 9 bases, leaving 13 bases not matched to a gene. Germline-derived CDR1 and CDR2 are SGHAT and FQNNGV.

The genes are TRBV5-5 and TRBJ1-5, with TRBD1 matching over 7 bases. Germline V CDR1 and CDR2: SGHKS, YYEKEE (reference sequence). The length of the CDR3 is 15 residues. The V and J ends lost 1 base and 2 bases, in that order; junction bases with no gene match: 3. The CDR3, as DNA: TGTGCCAGCAGCTTGTGGACAGGCCGCAATCAGCCCCAGCATTTT. Amino acid sequence: CASSLWTGRNQPQHF.

The chain links TRBV7-3 to TRBJ2-3, with 10 bases identical to TRBD2. The CDR3 spans 16 residues. CDR1 and CDR2 (germline): SGHTA, FQGTGA. The V gene end was trimmed by 5 bases and the J gene end by 1 base; junction bases not matched to a gene: 6. The CDR3 DNA follows: TGTGCCAGCAGCCTCCTTCTAGCGGGGGGCACAGATACGCAGTATTTT. This translates into CASSLLLAGGTDTQYF.

V usage is TRBV7-8 and J usage is TRBJ2-7; the D is unclear. V shed 1 base and J shed 0 bases, with 13 bases lying between them. The CDR3 length is 16 residues. Germline V gene lookup returns CDR1 SGHVS and CDR2 FQNEAQ. DNA of the CDR3: TGTGCCAGCAGCTTAGATGGGGTCTACTACTCCTACGAGCAGTACTTC. Translating it yields CASSLDGVYYSYEQYF.

The rearrangement uses TRBV28 and TRBJ2-5, with D hard to call. In germline, CDR1 is MDHEN, CDR2 SYDVKM. V lost 2 bases, J lost 5 bases, and 6 bases lay in between. CDR3 length: 12 residues. In DNA form, the CDR3 reads TGTGCCAGCAGTTTAGTTGGGGAGACCCAGTACTTC. Residues: CASSLVGETQYF.

This chain connects TRBV5-1 to TRBJ2-1, with TRBD2 matching over 9 bases. From germline, CDR1 is SGHRS and CDR2 YFSETQ. J was trimmed by 3 bases and V by 2 bases; bases with no gene match: 3. The CDR3 sequence is 15 residues long. The CDR3 spells CASSFEAGGYNEQFF. The CDR3, as DNA: TGCGCCAGCAGCTTTGAAGCGGGAGGCTACAATGAGCAGTTCTTC.

The chain uses TRBV6-5 and TRBJ2-7, with a weak D call TRBD1 (5 bases). Germline assignment: CDR1 MNHEY and CDR2 SVGAGI. V was clipped by 8 bases and J by 2 bases, with 7 bases between them. CDR3 length: 11 residues. CDR3 protein: CASQGPYEQYF. DNA of the CDR3: TGTGCCAGCCAGGGCCCCTACGAGCAGTACTTC.

This chain joins TRBV5-1 and TRBJ1-5; no reliable D call. Trimming took 0 bases from V and 0 from J, leaving 7 bases between them. The CDR3 runs to 15 residues. Germline V gene data show CDR1 as SGHRS and CDR2 as YFSETQ. The CDR3 region is CASSLGLYSNQPQHF. CDR3 DNA sequence: TGCGCCAGCAGCTTGGGTCTTTATAGCAATCAGCCCCAGCATTTT.

The rearrangement joins TRBV5-4 to TRBJ2-1; 9 nucleotides align to TRBD2. Germline CDR1 SGHNT, CDR2 YYREEE (reference sequence). The V segment lost 4 bases and the J segment 2 bases; nucleotides outside the gene matches: 7. The CDR3 spans 16 residues. The CDR3 DNA follows: TGTGCCAGCAGCGTCGCTAGCGGGACGACCTACAATGAGCAGTTCTTC. It translates to CASSVASGTTYNEQFF.

The CDR3 loop reads CASSPSFRVTDTQYF. The CDR3 DNA is TGTGCCAGCAGCCCCTCTTTCAGGGTGACAGATACGCAGTATTTT. The chain joins TRBV7-3 to TRBJ2-3; tentative D call: TRBD1 (5 bases). Germline V gives CDR1 SGHTA, CDR2 FQGTGA. There are 15 residues in the CDR3. Deletions cut 5 bases from V and 3 bases from J, with 15 bases between. Drawing the rest from reference TRBV7-3 and TRBJ2-3, the complete variable domain is GAGVSQTPSNKVTEKGKYVELRCDPISGHTALYWYRQSLGQGPEFLIYFQGTGAADDSGLPNDRFFAVRPEGSVSTLKIQRTERGDSAVYLCASSPSFRVTDTQYFGPGTRLTVL.

This chain uses TRBV7-9 with TRBJ2-5; 7 nucleotides line up with TRBD1. With 5 bases clipped from V and 1 base from J, the junction kept 4 bases outside the gene matches. The CDR3 sequence is 14 residues long. The germline gives CDR1 SEHNR, CDR2 FQNEAQ (reference sequence). The CDR3 sequence: CASSRQGSQETQYF. In DNA form, the CDR3 reads TGTGCCAGCAGCCGACAGGGAAGCCAAGAGACCCAGTACTTC. Full variable domain (remainder filled in from reference TRBV7-9 and TRBJ2-5): DTGVSQNPRHKITKRGQNVTFRCDPISEHNRLYWYRQTLGQGPEFLTYFQNEAQLEKSRLLSDRFSAERPKGSFSTLEIQRTEQGDSAMYLCASSRQGSQETQYFGPGTRLLVL.

This chain uses TRBV7-8 with TRBJ2-1; the match to TRBD2 covers 9 bases. CDR3 size: 17 residues. Germline trimming cut 0 bases from V and 3 bases from J; bases unmatched to any gene: 6. Germline CDR1 is SGHVS and CDR2 is FQNEAQ. The CDR3 sequence: CASSLARRLAVYNEQFF. The CDR3 nucleotides are TGTGCCAGCAGCTTAGCCCGTCGACTAGCGGTCTACAATGAGCAGTTCTTC.

The chain links TRBV6-4 to TRBJ2-1; the match to TRBD2 covers 8 bases. The length of the CDR3 is 16 residues. Looked up from germline, CDR1 is MRHNA and CDR2 is SNTAGT. V shed 0 bases and J 7 bases; nucleotides not matched to a gene: 8. CDR3 coding DNA: TGTGCCAGCAGTGACTCTCGGGCTAGCGGGTATAATGAGCAGTTCTTC. It codes for CASSDSRASGYNEQFF.

J is TRBJ1-4 and V is TRBV4-1; D is undetermined. This CDR3 has 17 residues. Trimming cost V 1 base and J 0 bases, with 12 bases left between them. Germline CDR1 reads MGHRA; CDR2 reads YSYEKL. The CDR3 here is CASSQVGFLATNEKLFF. The CDR3 bases are TGCGCCAGCAGCCAAGTGGGCTTTCTCGCAACTAATGAAAAACTGTTTTTT.

The rearrangement uses TRBV11-2 and TRBJ2-7; D is ambiguous. This CDR3 is 15 amino acids long. Germline values: CDR1 SGHAT, CDR2 FQNNGV. V lost 0 bases and J lost 1, with 10 bases in between. This CDR3 is CASSLEPDSSYEQYF. The CDR3 DNA follows: TGTGCCAGCAGCTTAGAACCCGACTCATCCTACGAGCAGTACTTC.

CDR3 residues: CATSRGATQYF. The CDR3 coding sequence is TGTGCCACCAGCAGGGGGGCGACCCAGTACTTC. The chain carries TRBV15 and TRBJ2-5, with a possible D match to TRBD1 (6 bases). In germline, CDR1 is LNHNV, CDR2 YYDKDF (reference sequence). Trimming pared 3 bases from V and 7 bases from J, leaving 6 bases between. This CDR3 is built from 11 residues.

The chain carries TRBV5-4 and TRBJ2-2, with 11 bases identical to TRBD2. This CDR3 contains 19 residues. CDR1 and CDR2 from the germline V gene are SGHNT and YYREEE (reference sequence). V was clipped by 3 bases and J by 0 bases; unmatched bases: 10. CDR3 coding DNA: TGTGCCAGCAGCTCTGGCGTTAGTAGCGGGAGGGCGAACACCGGGGAGCTGTTTTTT. It translates to CASSSGVSSGRANTGELFF.

The chain links TRBV28 to TRBJ1-2, with TRBD1 identical over 8 bases. The CDR3 sequence is 15 residues long. Germline V gives CDR1 MDHEN, CDR2 SYDVKM. Trimming removed 4 bases from V and 4 bases from J; junction bases left unmatched: 8. The CDR3 DNA reads TGTGCCAGCAGTTCGACAGGGGACCCCCTCTATGGCTACACCTTC. Its protein product is CASSSTGDPLYGYTF.

The V call is TRBV5-6, the J call TRBJ1-2, with TRBD1 identical over 7 bases. The CDR3 sequence is 13 residues long. Losses at the gene ends were 3 bases for V and 7 bases for J; bases not matched to a gene: 6. Germline-derived CDR1 and CDR2 are SGHDT and YYEEEE. CDR3 sequence (DNA): TGTGCCAGCAGCTCGGGGACAGTTGGTGGCTACACCTTC. Its translation is CASSSGTVGGYTF.

As for this clone: This sample also contains other DNA sequences that code for the same CDR3. This chain connects TRBV28 to TRBJ1-5; 7 bases fit TRBD1. CDR3 length: 14 amino acids. The J segment lost 1 base and the V segment lost 3 bases, leaving 0 bases of the junction unmatched. Germline values: CDR1 MDHEN, CDR2 SYDVKM. Written as DNA, the CDR3 is TGTGCCAGCAGTTTGGGACAGAGCAATCAGCCCCAGCATTTT. Amino acids: CASSLGQSNQPQHF.

This sequence joins TRBV28 and TRBJ2-7; no definite D call. V was clipped by 5 bases and J by 0 bases, with 14 bases between them. Germline CDR1 and CDR2: MDHEN and SYDVKM. The CDR3 is 15 residues long. CDR3: CASSHGRAPSYEQYF. The DNA of the CDR3 is TGTGCCAGCAGTCATGGACGGGCCCCCTCCTACGAGCAGTACTTC.

The chain combines TRBV30 with TRBJ2-2, with D perhaps assigned TRBD1 or TRBD2 (5 bases each). The V and J ends lost 3 bases and 3 bases respectively, with 14 bases between them. In germline, CDR1 is GTSNPN, CDR2 SVGIG (reference sequence). This CDR3 is 15 amino acids long. This CDR3 is CAWSLRLGDTGELFF. In nucleotides, the CDR3 is TGTGCCTGGAGCTTAAGATTGGGGGACACCGGGGAGCTGTTTTTT.

The chain couples TRBV7-2 to TRBJ2-7, with D unclear. The V gene lost 1 base and the J gene lost 0 bases, with 7 bases spanning the gap. The length of the CDR3 is 14 residues. CDR1 is SGHTA and CDR2 is FQGNSA in the germline V gene. The CDR3 sequence is CASSLVQGSYEQYF. For the CDR3, the DNA is TGTGCCAGCAGCTTAGTTCAAGGCTCCTACGAGCAGTACTTC.

V and J are TRBV5-1 and TRBJ2-3; 7 positions match TRBD1. V shed 0 bases and J 6 bases; nucleotides not matched to a gene: 4. This CDR3 spans 14 amino acids. Germline lookup yields CDR1 SGHRS and CDR2 YFSETQ. CDR3 coding DNA: TGCGCCAGCAGCTTGGTCACAGGGGCCGATACGCAGTATTTT. This sequence encodes CASSLVTGADTQYF.

The chain carries TRBV11-3 and TRBJ2-1; D tentatively fits TRBD1 or TRBD2 (5 bases each). Trimming pared 1 base from V and 0 bases from J, leaving 10 bases between. Germline V gene data show CDR1 as SGHNT and CDR2 as YENEEA. The CDR3 runs to 16 residues. CDR3 coding DNA: TGTGCCAGCAGCTTAGGGTGGGACCCCTCCTACAATGAGCAGTTCTTC. Its translation: CASSLGWDPSYNEQFF.

DNA for the CDR3: TGTGCCTCGGGGAGCTCCTATAATTCACCCCTCCACTTT. Its protein product is CASGSSYNSPLHF. J is TRBJ1-6 and V is TRBV27; no reliable D call. CDR1 and CDR2 (germline): MNHEY, SMNVEV (reference sequence). Trimming left V 11 bases short and J 0 bases short, with 8 bases between. CDR3 length equals 13 residues.

The chain employs TRBV19 and TRBJ1-2; D gene uncertain. Germline V gives CDR1 LNHDA, CDR2 SQIVND (reference sequence). CDR3 length equals 14 residues. The V end lost 3 bases, the J end lost 5 bases, and 13 bases lay between the germline ends. The CDR3 protein is CASSMRQTEYGYTF. The CDR3, as DNA: TGTGCCAGTAGTATGAGGCAGACTGAGTATGGCTACACCTTC.

J is TRBJ1-4 and V is TRBV5-1, with 8 bases fitting TRBD1. The germline V gene encodes CDR1 SGHRS and CDR2 YFSETQ. The CDR3 is made up of 16 amino acids. The junction had 5 bases not matched to a gene; V was cut back by 4 bases and J by 0 bases. CDR3 in amino acids: CASSPGGGATNEKLFF. DNA of the CDR3: TGCGCCAGCAGCCCAGGGGGCGGTGCAACTAATGAAAAACTGTTTTTT. The full variable domain, in which reference TRBV5-1 and TRBJ1-4 provide the parts outside the CDR3, is KAGVTQTPRYLIKTRGQQVTLSCSPISGHRSVSWYQQTPGQGLQFLFEYFSETQRNKGNFPGRFSGRQFSNSRSEMNVSTLELGDSALYLCASSPGGGATNEKLFFGSGTQLSVL.